This entry describes one T cell receptor (beta chain). Its antigen is currently unknown. This specimen comes from a study of PD-1 blockade in classical Hodgkin lymphoma. Study-wide results and limits: The baseline diversity of complete responders showed similarity to that of newly diagnosed patients.

Trimming left V 4 bases short and J 2 bases short, with 6 bases between. CDR1 and CDR2 (germline): LNHDA, SQIVND (reference sequence). There are 13 residues in the CDR3. Autologous stem cell transplantation was followed by relapse in every patient, and brentuximab vedotin exposure varied. The patients, who had relapsed/refractory classical Hodgkin lymphoma, achieved best responses of complete response, partial response or progressive disease. The method was immunoSEQ multiplex PCR; TCRdb's version includes in-frame clones alone and lacks a portion of them. The data contain tens of thousands of clones, around two thirds of them singletons.

The rearrangement joins TRBV19 to TRBJ2-1, with a possible D match to TRBD1 (5 bases). Specimen: peripheral blood mononuclear cells (PBMCs), collected before the second cycle of nivolumab. The sequence came from a human donor with classical Hodgkin lymphoma. The CDR3 coding sequence is TGTGCCAGTAGTAGGACAACCTACAATGAGCAGTTCTTC. Its protein product is CASSRTTYNEQFF.